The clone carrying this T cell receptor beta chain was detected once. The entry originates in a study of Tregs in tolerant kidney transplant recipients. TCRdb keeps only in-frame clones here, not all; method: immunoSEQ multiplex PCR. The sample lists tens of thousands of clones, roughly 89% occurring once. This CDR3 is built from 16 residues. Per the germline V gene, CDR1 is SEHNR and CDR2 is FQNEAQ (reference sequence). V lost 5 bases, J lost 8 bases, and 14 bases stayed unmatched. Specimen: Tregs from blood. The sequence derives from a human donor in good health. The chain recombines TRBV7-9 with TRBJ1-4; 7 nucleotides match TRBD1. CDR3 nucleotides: TGTGCCAGCAGCCTCAGACAGGGAACAGAGGAAGAAAAACTGTTTTTT. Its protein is CASSLRQGTEEEKLFF. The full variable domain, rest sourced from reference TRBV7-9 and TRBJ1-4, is DTGVSQNPRHKITKRGQNVTFRCDPISEHNRLYWYRQTLGQGPEFLTYFQNEAQLEKSRLLSDRFSAERPKGSFSTLEIQRTEQGDSAMYLCASSLRQGTEEEKLFFGSGTQLSVL.